This TCR beta chain emerged from a study of blood T cell repertoires in COVID-19. Per the original methods: Amplification from reference gene primers served as the basis for estimated nucleated cell counts. Using immunoSEQ multiplex PCR, the repertoire was profiled, and TCRdb retains in-frame clones only, with some absent. That table supplies the V and J calls and clone size; D and trimming were determined from the DNA. Of around 99,000 clones listed, around 81% are singletons. The V gene end was trimmed by 6 bases and the J gene end by 4 bases; junction bases not matched to a gene: 7. Per germline, CDR1 MNHEY and CDR2 SVGAGI. This CDR3 comprises 14 residues.

This TCR derives from a man aged 45-60 years who had recovered from COVID-19. The sequenced material came from peripheral blood. The chain joins TRBV6-5 to TRBJ1-1, with 8 bases fitting TRBD1. CDR3 in DNA: TGTGCCAGCAGCCTGACAGGGGACGGCACTGAAGCTTTCTTT. Translation gives CASSLTGDGTEAFF.